This T cell receptor beta chain derives from a study of T cell responses to AZD1222 COVID-19 vaccine. Regarding the study as a whole: The breadth and depth of Spike-specific TCRs increased once two AZD1222 doses had been given. Distributed over spike, vaccine-associated CD4 TCRs predominated at 160-218 and 743-854. White British people made up most donors, females outnumbered males, and clonal diversity was possibly underestimated.

As for this clone: Antigen specificity is unknown.

TCRdb's copy holds only in-frame clones and misses some; the assay was immunoSEQ multiplex PCR. The sample yields 150,000 to 200,000 clones, 75% to 90% seen once. Trimming took 7 bases from V and 5 from J, leaving 15 bases between them. CDR1 is LNHDA and CDR2 is SQIVND in the germline V gene (reference sequence). The CDR3 totals 14 residues. This receptor was obtained from an adult who received the MenACWY meningococcal vaccine as a control. The sequences come from peripheral blood, collected 28 days after the second dose of the MenACWY control vaccine. J is TRBJ1-5 and V is TRBV19; D unclear. In nucleotides, the CDR3 is TGTGCCAGTACAGTCCGGGGTCAGGATCAGCCCCAGCATTTT. Amino acids: CASTVRGQDQPQHF. Based on the CDR3 plus reference TRBV19 and TRBJ1-5, the full variable domain is DGGITQSPKYLFRKEGQNVTLSCEQNLNHDAMYWYRQDPGQGLRLIYYSQIVNDFQKGDIAEGYSVSREKKESFPLTVTSAQKNPTAFYLCASTVRGQDQPQHFGDGTRLSIL.